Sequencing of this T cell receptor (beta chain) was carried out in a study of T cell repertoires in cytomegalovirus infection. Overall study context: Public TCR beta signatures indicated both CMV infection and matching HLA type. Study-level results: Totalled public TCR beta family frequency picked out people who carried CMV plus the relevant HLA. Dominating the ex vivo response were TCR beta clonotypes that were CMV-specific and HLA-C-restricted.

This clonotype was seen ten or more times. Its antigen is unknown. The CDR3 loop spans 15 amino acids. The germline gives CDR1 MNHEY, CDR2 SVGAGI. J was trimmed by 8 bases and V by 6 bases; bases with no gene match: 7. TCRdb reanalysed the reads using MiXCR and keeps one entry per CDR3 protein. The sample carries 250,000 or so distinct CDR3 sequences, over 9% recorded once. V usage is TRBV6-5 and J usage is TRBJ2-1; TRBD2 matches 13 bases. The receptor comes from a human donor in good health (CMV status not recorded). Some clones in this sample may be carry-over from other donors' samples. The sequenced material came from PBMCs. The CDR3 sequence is CASRRTSGRLHEQFF. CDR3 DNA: TGTGCCAGCAGGAGGACTAGCGGGAGACTCCATGAGCAGTTCTTC.